This T cell receptor beta chain was sequenced for a study of beta chain features in type 1 diabetes. Points on this clone: Antigen specificity is unknown.

Findings of the study overall: Shorter TCRB CDR3s, moderately but significantly so, marked every one of the four CD4+ subsets in Type 1 diabetes patients. Using cDNA template may skew counts toward highly expressing activated cells.

Researchers reported sorting CD4+ naive, central memory, regulatory and stem cell-like memory cells via CD45RO/CCR7/CD25/CD127/CD95/CD27. Purities over 95% were achieved in all sorted populations. Investigators reverse transcribed all isolated RNA, so they sequenced expressed TCRB transcripts. Measured with immunoSEQ multiplex PCR; TCRdb has only the in-frame clones, and not every one. Among 150,000 to 200,000 clones listed, around 8.6% were seen once. Input material: central memory CD4+ T cells from blood. This clonotype was sampled from a woman aged 18-29 years with type 1 diabetes.

The CDR3, as DNA: TGTGCCAGCAGCTTAGACAGGGTTGGGCAGTACTTC. It encodes CASSLDRVGQYF. The chain has TRBV7-2 and TRBJ2-7, with D tentatively TRBD1 (6 bases). V was pared by 1 base and J by 9 bases, with 10 bases between. The CDR3 spans 12 residues. CDR1 and CDR2 (germline): SGHTA, FQGNSA.